One sample yielded the 9 T cell receptor beta chains listed below, sequenced in a study of blood T cells in healthy people across ages. A second PCR, run for roughly 7 to 11 cycles, used a sample-barcoded 5' primer plus a J-beta primer mix. TCRdb reanalysed the 5' RACE reads using MiXCR and keeps one entry per CDR3 protein. The table lists 450,000 to 600,000 distinct CDR3 sequences, about 28% of them singletons, with under 4.5% in the top ten. These same data were also listed under a study on T cells of mothers and their children.

Sequences were obtained from blood. The receptors were gathered from a boy younger than 10 in good health.

This clonotype was seen only a few times. Germline is not matched at one junction end, which may reflect a read error. This sequence joins TRBV3-1 and TRBJ2-5, with D possibly TRBD1 on 6 matching bases. The length of the CDR3 is 14 residues. Looked up from germline, CDR1 is LGHDT and CDR2 is YNNKEL (reference sequence). CDR3 DNA: TGTGCCAGCAGCCCCGAAGATGGGGGCCTGAGAAAGTTCTTC. It encodes CASSPEDGGLRKFF.

This clonotype has ten or more counts. The chain couples TRBV4-3 to TRBJ1-1, with 7 bases that match TRBD1. V dropped 0 bases and J dropped 1; count of bases not matched to a gene: 8. Germline V lookup: CDR1 LGHNA, CDR2 YSLEER. The CDR3 length is 17 residues. The CDR3 loop is CASSQDRAGGRNTEAFF. The DNA of the CDR3 is TGCGCCAGCAGCCAAGATAGGGCAGGGGGAAGGAACACTGAAGCTTTCTTT.

The chain has TRBV13 and TRBJ2-5, with D possibly matching TRBD2 (6 bases). V lost 5 bases and J lost 3, with 25 bases in between. Germline CDR1 reads PRHDT; CDR2 reads FYEKMQ (reference sequence). This CDR3 comprises 18 residues. CDR3 protein: CASSRGIGGGLREETQYF. The CDR3 bases are TGTGCCAGCAGCCGAGGCATTGGCGGAGGGCTCCGAGAAGAGACCCAGTACTTC.

The chain recombines TRBV3-1 with TRBJ2-5, with 14 bases aligning to TRBD2. The J call may be incorrect, as the DNA end agrees better with TRBJ2-1. This CDR3 has 20 amino acids. Germline-derived CDR1 and CDR2 are LGHDT and YNNKEL (reference sequence). CDR3 in amino acids: CASSPPTGTSGRSYKVEQFF. The CDR3 DNA sequence: TGTGCCAGCAGCCCTCCTACCGGGACTAGCGGGAGAAGTTATAAGGTTGAGCAGTTCTTC.

V usage is TRBV5-1 and J usage is TRBJ2-5, with TRBD1 identical over 8 bases. V gave up 2 bases and J gave up 2 bases; unmatched junction bases: 5. The CDR3 has 15 amino acids. Germline V gives CDR1 SGHRS, CDR2 YFSETQ. CDR3 sequence (DNA): TGCGCCAGCAGCTTAGACAGGGGCTATCAAGAGACCCAGTACTTC. Translated, it gives CASSLDRGYQETQYF.

This clonotype was observed a few times. V and J are TRBV6-2 or TRBV6-3 and TRBJ2-1; D not certain. V shed 2 bases and J shed 0 bases, with 8 bases lying between them. Germline CDR1 reads MNHEY; CDR2 reads SVGEGT. CDR3 length: 15 residues. The CDR3 DNA is TGTGCCAGCAGTTACGAGTTTAGCTCCTACAATGAGCAGTTCTTC. Translating it yields CASSYEFSSYNEQFF.

The chain employs TRBV7-9 and TRBJ2-5; 14 bases align to TRBD2. The tail of the sequence fits TRBJ2-7 better, so the J call may be wrong. Germline values: CDR1 SEHNR, CDR2 FQNEAQ (reference sequence). This CDR3 is built from 16 residues. CDR3 in DNA: TGTGCCAGCAGCTTAGACGGGACTAGCGGGAGTAACGAGCAGTACTTC. Translation gives CASSLDGTSGSNEQYF.

This clonotype appeared a few times. The chain uses TRBV7-9 and TRBJ1-2, with TRBD1 as a possible D gene (5 bases). Trimming stripped 5 bases from V and 2 bases from J, with 12 bases between. CDR1 and CDR2 (germline): SEHNR, FQNEAQ (reference sequence). The CDR3 has 14 amino acids. The chain's CDR3 is CASSGDEGNYGYTF. The CDR3 DNA reads as TGTGCCAGCAGCGGGGACGAGGGGAACTATGGCTACACCTTC.

This clonotype was seen a few times. This rearrangement joins TRBV28 to TRBJ2-7; D might be TRBD1 (6 bases). The V end was cut by 2 bases, the J end by 6 bases, with 11 bases between. There are 13 residues in the CDR3. Germline V gene data show CDR1 as MDHEN and CDR2 as SYDVKM. The CDR3 DNA reads as TGTGCCAGCAGTTTAAACAGGGAGACCGAGCAGTACTTC. It encodes CASSLNRETEQYF.